This TCR beta chain is from a study of blood T cell repertoires in COVID-19. Overall study context: Samples taken during acute and convalescent COVID-19 were collected in the United States, Italy and Spain. T cells, B-cell-depleted T cells, or PBMCs supplied cDNA or gDNA.

Germline-derived CDR1 and CDR2 are MNHEY and SMNVEV (reference sequence). The ends lost 6 bases at V and 6 bases at J; junction bases unmatched: 11. The CDR3 loop spans 17 amino acids. Authors' methods: Reference gene primer amplification in the assay estimated nucleated cell counts. Profiled with immunoSEQ multiplex PCR; TCRdb holds only in-frame clones, not every one. The V and J calls and the clone size are those of that table, but D and trimming were determined from the DNA. The table records 95,000 to 110,000 clones, roughly 90% of them present only once. The rearrangement joins TRBV27 to TRBJ2-2, with 12 bases lining up with TRBD2. Sequencing used peripheral blood. The receptor was derived from a human donor in a cohort sampled during active COVID-19. CDR3 bases: TGTGCCAGCAGCCTTCCAGGACTAGCGGGGAGGGCCGGGGAGCTGTTTTTT. The encoded protein is CASSLPGLAGRAGELFF.